Included here is one TCR beta chain sequence, with context. This entry belongs to a study of CD8 T cells in ankylosing spondylitis. Trimming took 2 bases from V and 5 from J, leaving 6 bases between them. From germline, CDR1 is SNHLY and CDR2 FYNNEI. The CDR3 contains 12 residues. Each CDR3 protein gets one entry after TCRdb re-called the 5' RACE reads with MiXCR. The repertoire holds approximately 350,000 distinct CDR3 sequences, with 14% to 15% as singletons. The chain links TRBV2 to TRBJ2-5; tentatively, D is TRBD2 (5 bases). This receptor was taken from a male donor with ankylosing spondylitis or in good health (not recorded which). The sample consisted of blood, either unsorted or a sorted T cell fraction (not recorded which). CDR3 amino acids: CASSERRETQYF. The CDR3 coding sequence is TGTGCCAGCAGTGAACGGAGGGAGACCCAGTACTTC.